The clone carrying this T cell receptor beta chain was recorded once. RNA totalling about 0.45 to 1 ug underwent reverse transcription with random hexamers. Amplification of TCR beta CDR3 was carried out by immunoSEQ multiplex PCR, which covered 54 Vbeta and 13 Jbeta segments. TCRdb re-analysed the immunoSEQ multiplex PCR reads in MiXCR, keeping a single row per CDR3 protein. The sample lists roughly 140,000 distinct CDR3 sequences, roughly 95% occurring once. This sample was included in a study of CD8 T cells in Susac syndrome. From blood CD8+ and CD4+ T cells, TCR beta sequences were generated. The multiple sclerosis control group consisted of treatment-naive patients whose relapsing-remitting disease, which was either stable or active, fulfilled revised McDonald criteria. V was cut by 0 bases and J by 12 bases, with 3 bases left in between. The CDR3 totals 9 residues. In germline, CDR1 is KGHSH, CDR2 LQKENI.

Input material: CD8+ T cells from PBMCs. The chain combines TRBV18 with TRBJ2-7; D not resolved. This TCR derives from a human donor with multiple sclerosis. The CDR3 here is CASSPPLYF. DNA of the CDR3: TGTGCCAGCTCACCACCGCTGTACTTC.